This T cell receptor beta chain came from a study of T cell repertoires in cytomegalovirus infection. Study background: In public TCR beta signatures, there were indications of both CMV infection and matching HLA type.

General study results and limits: Summed frequency of shared TCR beta families picked out CMV carriers who also had the relevant HLA. HLA-C-restricted CMV-specific TCR beta clonotypes prevailed in the ex vivo response.

One entry per CDR3 protein, called by TCRdb with MiXCR from the reads. Counted here are 310,000 or so distinct CDR3 sequences, roughly a sixth occurring once; the ten biggest clones make up about 11%. As for this clonotype: Its antigen is currently unknown.

CDR1 is SGHDT, CDR2 YYEEEE, per germline. CDR3 length: 12 residues. V lost 4 bases, J lost 14 bases, and 6 bases stayed unmatched. Sequenced material: PBMCs. This chain joins TRBV5-6 and TRBJ2-1, with 10 bases that match TRBD1. The TCR sequence derives from a human donor in good health (CMV status not recorded). Some clones in this sample may be carry-over from other donors' samples. In nucleotides, the CDR3 is TGTGCCAGCAGCGGGACAGGGGATTTGGAGTTCTTC. Residues: CASSGTGDLEFF.